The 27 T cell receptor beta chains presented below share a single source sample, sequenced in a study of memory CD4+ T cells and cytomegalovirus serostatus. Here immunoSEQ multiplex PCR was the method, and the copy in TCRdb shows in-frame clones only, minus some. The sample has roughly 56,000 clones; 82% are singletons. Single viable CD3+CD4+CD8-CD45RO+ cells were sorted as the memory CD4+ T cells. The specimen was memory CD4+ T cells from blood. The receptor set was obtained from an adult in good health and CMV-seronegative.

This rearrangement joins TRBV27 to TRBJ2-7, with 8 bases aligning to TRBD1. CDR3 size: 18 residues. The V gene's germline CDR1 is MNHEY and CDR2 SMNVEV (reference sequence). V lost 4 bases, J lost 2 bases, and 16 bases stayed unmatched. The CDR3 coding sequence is TGTGCCAGCAGTTACCGAAACCCGCAGGGGGCTGGTGCCTACGAGCAGTACTTC. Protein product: CASSYRNPQGAGAYEQYF.

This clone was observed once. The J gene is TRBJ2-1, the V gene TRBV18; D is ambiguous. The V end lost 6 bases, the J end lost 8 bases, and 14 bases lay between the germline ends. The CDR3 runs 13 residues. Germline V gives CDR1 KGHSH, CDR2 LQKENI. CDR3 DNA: TGTGCCAGCTCTTTCGGCACGGCCCATGAGCAGTTCTTC. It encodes CASSFGTAHEQFF.

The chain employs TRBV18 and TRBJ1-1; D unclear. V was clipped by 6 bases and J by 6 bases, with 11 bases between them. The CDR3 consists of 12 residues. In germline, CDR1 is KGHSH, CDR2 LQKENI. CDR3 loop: CASSYGRSEAFF. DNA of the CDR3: TGTGCCAGCTCCTACGGACGATCTGAAGCTTTCTTT.

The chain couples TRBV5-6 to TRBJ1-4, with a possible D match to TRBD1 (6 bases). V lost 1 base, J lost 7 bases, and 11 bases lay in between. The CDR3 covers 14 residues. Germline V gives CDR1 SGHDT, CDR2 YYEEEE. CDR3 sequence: CASSLPRGGEKLFF. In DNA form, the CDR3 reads TGTGCCAGCAGCTTGCCCAGGGGAGGTGAAAAACTGTTTTTT.

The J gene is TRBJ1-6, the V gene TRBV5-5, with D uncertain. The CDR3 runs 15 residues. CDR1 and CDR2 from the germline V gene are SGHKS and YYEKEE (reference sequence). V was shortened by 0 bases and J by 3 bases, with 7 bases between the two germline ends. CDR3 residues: CASSLEGNYNSPLHF. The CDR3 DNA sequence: TGTGCCAGCAGCTTGGAAGGGAACTATAATTCACCCCTCCACTTT.

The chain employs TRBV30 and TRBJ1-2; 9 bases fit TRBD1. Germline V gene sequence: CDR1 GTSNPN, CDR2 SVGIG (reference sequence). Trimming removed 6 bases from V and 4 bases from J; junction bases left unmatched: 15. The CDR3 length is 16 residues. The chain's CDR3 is CACYRDRAWLTYGYTF. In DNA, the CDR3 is TGTGCCTGCTATCGGGACAGGGCCTGGCTTACCTATGGCTACACCTTC. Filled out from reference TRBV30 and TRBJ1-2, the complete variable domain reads SQTIHQWPATLVQPVGSPLSLECTVEGTSNPNLYWYRQAAGRGLQLLFYSVGIGQISSEVPQNLSASRPQDRQFILSSKKLLLSDSGFYLCACYRDRAWLTYGYTFGSGTRLTVV.

CDR3 residues: CASSLEGVADTQYF. CDR3 bases: TGCGCCAGCAGCCTCGAGGGAGTAGCAGATACGCAGTATTTT. The chain links TRBV4-3 to TRBJ2-3; TRBD2 might be the D (5 bases). Trimming pared 4 bases from V and 4 bases from J, leaving 12 bases between. CDR1 and CDR2 (germline): LGHNA, YSLEER. CDR3 length equals 14 residues.

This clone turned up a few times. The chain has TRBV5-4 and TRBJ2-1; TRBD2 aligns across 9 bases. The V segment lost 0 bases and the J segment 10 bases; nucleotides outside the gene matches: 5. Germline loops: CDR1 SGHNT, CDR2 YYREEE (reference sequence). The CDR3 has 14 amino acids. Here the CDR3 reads CASSLAAGGREQFF. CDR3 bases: TGTGCCAGCAGCTTGGCCGCGGGGGGGCGGGAGCAGTTCTTC.

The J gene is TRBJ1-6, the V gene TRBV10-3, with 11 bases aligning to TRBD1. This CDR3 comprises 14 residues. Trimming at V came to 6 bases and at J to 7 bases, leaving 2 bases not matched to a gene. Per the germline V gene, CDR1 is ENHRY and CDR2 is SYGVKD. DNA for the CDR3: TGTGCCATCAGCCGGGACAGGGGGAATTCACCCCTCCACTTT. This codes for CAISRDRGNSPLHF.

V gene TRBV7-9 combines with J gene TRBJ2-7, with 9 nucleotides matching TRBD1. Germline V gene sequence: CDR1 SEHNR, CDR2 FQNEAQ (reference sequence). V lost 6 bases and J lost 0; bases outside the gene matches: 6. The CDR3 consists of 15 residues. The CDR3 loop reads CASRETGGSSYEQYF. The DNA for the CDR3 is TGTGCCAGCAGAGAAACAGGGGGCAGCTCCTACGAGCAGTACTTC.

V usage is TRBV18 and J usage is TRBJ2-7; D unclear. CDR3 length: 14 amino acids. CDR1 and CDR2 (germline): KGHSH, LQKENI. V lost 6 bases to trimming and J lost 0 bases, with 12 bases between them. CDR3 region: CASSPSYSSYEQYF. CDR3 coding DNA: TGTGCCAGCTCTCCCTCCTATAGCTCCTACGAGCAGTACTTC.

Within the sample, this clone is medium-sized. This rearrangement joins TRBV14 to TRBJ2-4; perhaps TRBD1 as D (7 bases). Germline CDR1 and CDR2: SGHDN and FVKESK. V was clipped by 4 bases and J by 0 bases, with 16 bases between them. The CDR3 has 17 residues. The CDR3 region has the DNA TGTGCCAGCAGCCCGATACAGGGGACTCTAGCCAAAAACATTCAGTACTTC. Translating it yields CASSPIQGTLAKNIQYF.

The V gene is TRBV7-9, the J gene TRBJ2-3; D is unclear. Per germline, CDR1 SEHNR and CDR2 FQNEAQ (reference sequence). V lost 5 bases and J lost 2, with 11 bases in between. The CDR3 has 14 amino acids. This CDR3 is CASSRRSDTDTQYF. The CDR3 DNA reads TGTGCCAGCAGCCGCCGTTCTGACACAGATACGCAGTATTTT.

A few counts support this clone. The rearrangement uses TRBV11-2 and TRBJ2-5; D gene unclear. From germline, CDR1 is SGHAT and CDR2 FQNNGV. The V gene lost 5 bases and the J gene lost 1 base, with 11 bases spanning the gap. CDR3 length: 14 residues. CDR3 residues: CASSTGPLQETQYF. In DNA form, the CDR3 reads TGTGCCAGCAGCACCGGGCCACTCCAAGAGACCCAGTACTTC.

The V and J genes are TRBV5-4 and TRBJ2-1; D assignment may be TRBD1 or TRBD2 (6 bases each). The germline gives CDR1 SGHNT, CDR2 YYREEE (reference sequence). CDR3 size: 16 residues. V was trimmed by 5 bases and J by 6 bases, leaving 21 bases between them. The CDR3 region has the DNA TGTGCCAGCAGACCCGAGGGGACACTAGCTCGCAATGAGCAGTTCTTC. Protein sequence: CASRPEGTLARNEQFF. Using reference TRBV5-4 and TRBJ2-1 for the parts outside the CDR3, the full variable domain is ETGVTQSPTHLIKTRGQQVTLRCSSQSGHNTVSWYQQALGQGPQFIFQYYREEENGRGNFPPRFSGLQFPNYSSELNVNALELDDSALYLCASRPEGTLARNEQFFGPGTRLTVL.

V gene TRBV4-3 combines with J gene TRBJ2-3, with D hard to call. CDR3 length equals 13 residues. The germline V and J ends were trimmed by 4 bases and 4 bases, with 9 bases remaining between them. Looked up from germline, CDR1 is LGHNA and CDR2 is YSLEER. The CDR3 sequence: CASSPEVSDTQYF. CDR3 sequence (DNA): TGCGCCAGCAGCCCCGAGGTTTCAGATACGCAGTATTTT.

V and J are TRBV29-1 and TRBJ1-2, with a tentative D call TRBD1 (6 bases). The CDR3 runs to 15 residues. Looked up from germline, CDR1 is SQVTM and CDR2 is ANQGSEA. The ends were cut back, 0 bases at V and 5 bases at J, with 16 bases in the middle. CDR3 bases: TGCAGCGTTGAAGAGGGGGCGTTCACCTCGTATGGCTACACCTTC. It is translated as CSVEEGAFTSYGYTF.

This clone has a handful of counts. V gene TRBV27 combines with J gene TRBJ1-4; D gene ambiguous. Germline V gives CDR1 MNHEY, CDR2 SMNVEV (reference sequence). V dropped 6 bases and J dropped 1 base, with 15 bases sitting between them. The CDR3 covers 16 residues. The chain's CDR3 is CASSYSGPRTNEKLFF. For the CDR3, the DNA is TGTGCCAGCAGCTACTCCGGACCGAGAACTAATGAAAAACTGTTTTTT. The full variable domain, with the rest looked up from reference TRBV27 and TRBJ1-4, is EAQVTQNPRYLITVTGKKLTVTCSQNMNHEYMSWYRQDPGLGLRQIYYSMNVEVTDKGDVPEGYKVSRKEKRNFPLILESPSPNQTSLYFCASSYSGPRTNEKLFFGSGTQLSVL.

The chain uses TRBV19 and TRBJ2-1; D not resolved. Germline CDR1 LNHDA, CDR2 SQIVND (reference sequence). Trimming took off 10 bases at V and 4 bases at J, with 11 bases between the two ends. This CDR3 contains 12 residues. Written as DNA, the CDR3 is TGTGCCATCCGCGGTGCGTACAATGAGCAGTTCTTC. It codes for CAIRGAYNEQFF.

In nucleotides, the CDR3 is TGTGCCAGCAGCTTAGTCGGAGTAGGAATCACCGGGGAGCTGTTTTTT. Translation: CASSLVGVGITGELFF. The rearrangement joins TRBV7-2 to TRBJ2-2; no definite D call. Germline CDR1 SGHTA, CDR2 FQGNSA. V was pared by 1 base and J by 4 bases, with 13 bases between. The CDR3 is 16 residues long. Using reference TRBV7-2 and TRBJ2-2 for the parts outside the CDR3, the full variable domain is GAGVSQSPSNKVTEKGKDVELRCDPISGHTALYWYRQSLGQGLEFLIYFQGNSAPDKSGLPSDRFSAERTGGSVSTLTIQRTQQEDSAVYLCASSLVGVGITGELFFGEGSRLTVL.

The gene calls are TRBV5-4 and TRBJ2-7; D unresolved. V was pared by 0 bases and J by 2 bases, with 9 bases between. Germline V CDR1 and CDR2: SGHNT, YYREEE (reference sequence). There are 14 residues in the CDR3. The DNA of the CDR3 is TGTGCCAGCAGCTTGGGGGAAGGGACCTACGAGCAGTACTTC. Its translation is CASSLGEGTYEQYF.

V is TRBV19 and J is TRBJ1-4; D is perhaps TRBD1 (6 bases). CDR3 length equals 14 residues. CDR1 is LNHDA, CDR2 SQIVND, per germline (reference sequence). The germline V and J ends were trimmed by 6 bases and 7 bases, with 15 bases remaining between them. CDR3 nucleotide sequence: TGTGCCAGTAGGATAATGCAGGGGCCTGAAAAACTGTTTTTT. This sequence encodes CASRIMQGPEKLFF.

The CDR3: CASRGTGVSPNTEAFF. The CDR3 coding sequence is TGTGCCAGTAGGGGCACAGGGGTCTCTCCCAACACTGAAGCTTTCTTT. The chain joins TRBV19 to TRBJ1-1; 7 bases fit TRBD1. Germline V CDR1 and CDR2: LNHDA, SQIVND (reference sequence). After removal of 6 bases from V and 2 bases from J, the junction contained 12 bases not matched to a gene. There are 16 residues in the CDR3. Complete variable domain (other parts from reference TRBV19 and TRBJ1-1): DGGITQSPKYLFRKEGQNVTLSCEQNLNHDAMYWYRQDPGQGLRLIYYSQIVNDFQKGDIAEGYSVSREKKESFPLTVTSAQKNPTAFYLCASRGTGVSPNTEAFFGQGTRLTVV.

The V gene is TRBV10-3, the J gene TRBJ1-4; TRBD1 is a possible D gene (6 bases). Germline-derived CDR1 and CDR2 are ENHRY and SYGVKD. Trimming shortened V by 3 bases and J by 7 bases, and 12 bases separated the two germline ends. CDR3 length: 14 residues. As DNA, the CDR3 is TGTGCCATCAGTGATACCAGGGGCATTGAAAAACTGTTTTTT. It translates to CAISDTRGIEKLFF.

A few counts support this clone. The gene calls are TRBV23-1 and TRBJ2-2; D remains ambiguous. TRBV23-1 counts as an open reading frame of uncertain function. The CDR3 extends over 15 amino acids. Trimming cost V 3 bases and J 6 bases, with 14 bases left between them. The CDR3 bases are TGCGCCAGCAGTCATCACCTCCGGGCTCCCGGGGAGCTGTTTTTT. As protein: CASSHHLRAPGELFF.

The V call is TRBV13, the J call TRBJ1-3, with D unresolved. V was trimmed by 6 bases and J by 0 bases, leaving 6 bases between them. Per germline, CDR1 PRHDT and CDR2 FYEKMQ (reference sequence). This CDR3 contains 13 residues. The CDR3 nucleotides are TGTGCCAGCAGGTTCCTCTCTGGAAACACCATATATTTT. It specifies CASRFLSGNTIYF.

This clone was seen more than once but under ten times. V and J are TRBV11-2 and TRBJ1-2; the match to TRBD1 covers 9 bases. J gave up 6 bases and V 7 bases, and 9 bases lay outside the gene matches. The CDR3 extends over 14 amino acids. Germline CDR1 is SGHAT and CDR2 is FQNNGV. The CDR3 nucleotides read TGTGCCAGCAAGAGGACAGGGGAGCCACATGGCTACACCTTC. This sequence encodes CASKRTGEPHGYTF.